What follows describes a single T cell receptor beta chain. The antigen remains undetermined. The CDR3 consists of 15 residues. Germline-derived CDR1 and CDR2 are MNHEY and SMNVEV (reference sequence). J lost 2 bases, V lost 8 bases, and 12 bases had no gene match. These data originate in a study of pediatric ulcerative colitis. As for the study in general: Most patients had pancolitis, and two had left-sided colitis.

The rectum was sampled with one to two pinch biopsies at colonoscopy. Profiling relied on immunoSEQ multiplex PCR, and the TCRdb table lists in-frame clones only, not all of them. The sample holds 18,000 or so clones, roughly 74% seen once. Study-wide findings and caveats: Ulcerative colitis patients shared more blood-rectal clones than controls.

V is TRBV27 and J is TRBJ2-7, with 7 bases lining up with TRBD2. The sequencing sample was made of gut tissue. The origin of this receptor is a boy younger than 18 with moderate ulcerative colitis. The CDR3 bases are TGTGCCAGCTCTTCTGTGGGCGGGGGACCCTACGAGCAGTACTTC. Its translation: CASSSVGGGPYEQYF.